The 5 T cell receptor beta chains listed next were all sequenced from one sample in a study of blood T cells in healthy people across ages. It was with a sample-barcoded 5' primer and a J-beta primer mix that a second PCR of roughly 7 to 12 cycles was run. TCRdb reprocessed the 5' RACE reads via MiXCR and lists one record per CDR3 protein. The table includes around 650,000 distinct CDR3 sequences, roughly two fifths detected once. The sequenced material came from blood. The receptors were sampled from a man older than 75 in good health.

The table lists this clonotype with a few counts. The rearrangement joins TRBV4-1 to TRBJ2-5; the match to TRBD2 covers 7 bases. Germline V gene sequence: CDR1 MGHRA, CDR2 YSYEKL. V shed 4 bases and J 1 base; nucleotides not matched to a gene: 9. The CDR3 loop spans 16 amino acids. CDR3 bases: TGCGCCAGCAGCCGTTCTCGGTCGGGGGGCCAAGAGACCCAGTACTTC. Protein sequence: CASSRSRSGGQETQYF.

This chain connects TRBV6-2 or TRBV6-3 to TRBJ2-2; perhaps TRBD1 as D (6 bases). The CDR3 is 16 amino acids. The V gene lost 5 bases and the J gene lost 6 bases, with 19 bases spanning the gap. Germline assignment: CDR1 MNHEY and CDR2 SVGEGT. The CDR3 DNA reads TGTGCCAGCAGTACACTGCCGACAGGACGTTCCGGGGAGCTGTTTTTT. Its protein product is CASSTLPTGRSGELFF.

The chain combines TRBV9 with TRBJ1-2; possibly TRBD1 for D (5 bases). Trimming left V 2 bases short and J 7 bases short, with 21 bases between. The CDR3 contains 16 residues. Germline CDR1 and CDR2: SGDLS and YYNGEE. The chain's CDR3 is CASSVNVGRDEGGYTF. In nucleotides, the CDR3 is TGTGCCAGCAGCGTGAACGTCGGGAGGGACGAGGGTGGCTACACCTTC.

This clonotype has just a few counts. The chain combines TRBV28 with TRBJ2-5; D is perhaps TRBD1 (6 bases). Germline CDR1 is MDHEN and CDR2 is SYDVKM. With 4 bases removed from V and 5 bases from J, the gap between germline ends came to 14 bases. The length of the CDR3 is 14 residues. CDR3 sequence reads: CASSSQGSGETQYF. In nucleotides, the CDR3 is TGTGCCAGCAGTTCCCAGGGGTCGGGGGAGACCCAGTACTTC.

This clonotype was seen a few times. The V gene is TRBV3-1, the J gene TRBJ2-3; 10 bases agree with TRBD2. This CDR3 contains 17 residues. The J segment lost 5 bases and the V segment lost 4 bases, leaving 12 bases of the junction unmatched. Germline V gene lookup returns CDR1 LGHDT and CDR2 YNNKEL (reference sequence). CDR3 region: CASSLSPTSGLKDTQYF. CDR3 in DNA: TGTGCCAGCAGCCTGTCGCCGACTAGCGGGTTAAAAGATACGCAGTATTTT.